This is a list of T cell receptor beta chains from one sample in a study of T cells after yellow fever vaccination. From the 5' RACE reads, TCRdb called clonotypes with MiXCR, one entry per CDR3 protein. The repertoire holds 300,000 to 400,000 distinct CDR3 sequences, with over 5% as singletons. The material was PBMCs, obtained 5 days after the yellow fever booster vaccination. The origin of the receptors is a man aged 25 to 45 who received the YFV17D yellow fever vaccine. Each CDR3 is given with its conserved first and last residue. The D gene is left open where the match is weak. Not all rows give a size; the values are once, few, many and, for expanded clones, a class.

cdr3_nt: TGTGCCAGCAGTTTATCCCCGGGAGATAATTCACCCCTCCACTTT
cdr3_aa: CASSLSPGDNSPLHF
j_call: TRBJ1-6
v_call: TRBV12-3/TRBV12-4
d_call: NA
clone_size: few

cdr3_nt: TGCGCCAGCAGTCCGCAGGGGGTTTCCTACAATGAGCAGTTCTTC
cdr3_aa: CASSPQGVSYNEQFF
j_call: TRBJ2-1
v_call: TRBV5-1
d_call: TRBD1
clone_size: many

cdr3_nt: TGTGCCAGCAGTTACGGAGCATTATCCACTGAAGCTTTCTTT
cdr3_aa: CASSYGALSTEAFF
j_call: TRBJ1-1
v_call: TRBV6-2/TRBV6-3
d_call: NA
clone_size: many

cdr3_nt: TGTGCCAGCAGTGAAGGGTTCCGGGGCGAGCAGTTCTTC
cdr3_aa: CASSEGFRGEQFF
j_call: TRBJ2-1
v_call: TRBV2
d_call: NA
clone_size: many

cdr3_nt: TGTGCCAGCAGCGAACTAGCGCGTGAGCAGTTCTTC
cdr3_aa: CASSELAREQFF
j_call: TRBJ2-1
v_call: TRBV6-2/TRBV6-3
d_call: TRBD2
clone_size: few

cdr3_nt: TGTGCCACCAGCGCAACCGGGAGCCTCAGTGAAAAACTGTTTTTT
cdr3_aa: CATSATGSLSEKLFF
j_call: TRBJ1-4
v_call: TRBV15
d_call: NA
clone_size: NA

cdr3_nt: TGCGCCAGCAGCCGCCCTAGCGCGATCTACAATGAGCAGTTCTTC
cdr3_aa: CASSRPSAIYNEQFF
j_call: TRBJ2-1
v_call: TRBV5-1
d_call: NA
clone_size: few

cdr3_nt: TGTGCCAGCAGCACCTCGGACAGGGCAGGATCACCCCTCCACTTT
cdr3_aa: CASSTSDRAGSPLHF
j_call: TRBJ1-6
v_call: TRBV7-6
d_call: TRBD1
clone_size: many

cdr3_nt: TGTGCCAGCTCCCAAGGCCGGGTGGAAGAGACCCAGTACTTC
cdr3_aa: CASSQGRVEETQYF
j_call: TRBJ2-5
v_call: TRBV2
d_call: NA
clone_size: NA

cdr3_nt: TGCAGTTCGAGGGGACCTCTAGCCAAAAACATTCAGTACTTC
cdr3_aa: CSSRGPLAKNIQYF
j_call: TRBJ2-4
v_call: TRBV20-1
d_call: NA
clone_size: many

cdr3_nt: TGTGCCGTACGGGACAGCCAAGAGACCCAGTACTTC
cdr3_aa: CAVRDSQETQYF
j_call: TRBJ2-5
v_call: TRBV28
d_call: TRBD1
clone_size: NA